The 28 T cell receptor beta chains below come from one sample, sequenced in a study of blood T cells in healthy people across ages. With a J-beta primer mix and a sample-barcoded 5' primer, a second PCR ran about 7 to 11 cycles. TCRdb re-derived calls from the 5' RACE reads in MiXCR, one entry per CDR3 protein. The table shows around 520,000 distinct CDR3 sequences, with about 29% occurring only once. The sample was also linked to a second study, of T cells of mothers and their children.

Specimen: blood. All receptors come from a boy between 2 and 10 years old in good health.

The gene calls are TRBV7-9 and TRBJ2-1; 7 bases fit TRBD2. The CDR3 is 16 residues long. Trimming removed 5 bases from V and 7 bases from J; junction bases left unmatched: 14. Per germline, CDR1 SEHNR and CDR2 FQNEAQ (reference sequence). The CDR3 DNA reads TGTGCCAGCAGCCTTTTTCGGGGGGAGGGCCGGAATGAGCAGTTCTTC. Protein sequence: CASSLFRGEGRNEQFF. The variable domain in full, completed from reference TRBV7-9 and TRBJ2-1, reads DTGVSQNPRHKITKRGQNVTFRCDPISEHNRLYWYRQTLGQGPEFLTYFQNEAQLEKSRLLSDRFSAERPKGSFSTLEIQRTEQGDSAMYLCASSLFRGEGRNEQFFGPGTRLTVL.

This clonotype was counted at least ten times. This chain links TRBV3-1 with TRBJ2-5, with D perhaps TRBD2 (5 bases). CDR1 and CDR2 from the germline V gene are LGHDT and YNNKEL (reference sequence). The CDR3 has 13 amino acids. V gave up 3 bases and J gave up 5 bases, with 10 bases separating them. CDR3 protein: CASSHRDRETQYF. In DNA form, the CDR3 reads TGTGCCAGCAGCCATCGGGATAGGGAGACCCAGTACTTC.

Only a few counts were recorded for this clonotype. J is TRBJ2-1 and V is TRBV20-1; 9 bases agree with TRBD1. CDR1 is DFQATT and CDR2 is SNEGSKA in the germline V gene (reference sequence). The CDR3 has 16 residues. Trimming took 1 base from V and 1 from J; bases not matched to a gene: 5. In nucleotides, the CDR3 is TGCAGTGCTAGAGCCCCCGGGACAGGGTCCTACAATGAGCAGTTCTTC. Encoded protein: CSARAPGTGSYNEQFF.

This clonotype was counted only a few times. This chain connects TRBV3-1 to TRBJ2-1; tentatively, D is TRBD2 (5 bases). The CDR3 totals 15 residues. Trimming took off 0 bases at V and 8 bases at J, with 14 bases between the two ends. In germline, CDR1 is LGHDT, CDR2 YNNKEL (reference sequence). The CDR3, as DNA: TGTGCCAGCAGCCAAGATGTCGGGATTCTCGATGAGCAGTTCTTC. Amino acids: CASSQDVGILDEQFF.

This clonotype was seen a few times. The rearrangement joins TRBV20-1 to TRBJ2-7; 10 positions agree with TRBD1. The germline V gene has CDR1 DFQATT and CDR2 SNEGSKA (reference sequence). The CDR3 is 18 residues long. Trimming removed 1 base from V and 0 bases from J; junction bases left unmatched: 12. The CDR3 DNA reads TGCAGTGCTAGAGCCTCGGGACAGGGGACGTGGACCTCCTACGAGCAGTACTTC. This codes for CSARASGQGTWTSYEQYF.

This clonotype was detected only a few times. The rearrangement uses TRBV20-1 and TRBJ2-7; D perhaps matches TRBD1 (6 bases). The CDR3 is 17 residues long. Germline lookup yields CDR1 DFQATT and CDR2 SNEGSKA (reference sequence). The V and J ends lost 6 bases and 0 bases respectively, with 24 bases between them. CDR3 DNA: TGCAGTGCCATAGACAGGTCGAGCCCCAGAGGCTCCTACGAGCAGTACTTC. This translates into CSAIDRSSPRGSYEQYF.

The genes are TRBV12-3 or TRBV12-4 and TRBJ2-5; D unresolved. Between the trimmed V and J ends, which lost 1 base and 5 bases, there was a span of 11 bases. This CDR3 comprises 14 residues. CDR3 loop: CASSLVASWETQYF. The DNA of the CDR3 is TGTGCCAGCAGTTTAGTGGCGAGTTGGGAGACCCAGTACTTC.

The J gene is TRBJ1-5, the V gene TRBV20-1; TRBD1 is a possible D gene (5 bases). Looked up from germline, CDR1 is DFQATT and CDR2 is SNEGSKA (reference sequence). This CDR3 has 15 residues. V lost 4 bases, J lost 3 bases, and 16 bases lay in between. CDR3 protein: CSAISSRGSNQPQHF. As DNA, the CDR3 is TGCAGTGCTATTTCGAGTCGGGGGTCCAATCAGCCCCAGCATTTT.

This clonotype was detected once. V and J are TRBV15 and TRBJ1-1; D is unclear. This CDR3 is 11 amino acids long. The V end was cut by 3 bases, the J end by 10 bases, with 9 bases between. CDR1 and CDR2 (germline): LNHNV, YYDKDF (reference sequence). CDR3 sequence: CATSRGGVAFF. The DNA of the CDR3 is TGTGCCACCAGCAGGGGTGGGGTAGCTTTCTTT.

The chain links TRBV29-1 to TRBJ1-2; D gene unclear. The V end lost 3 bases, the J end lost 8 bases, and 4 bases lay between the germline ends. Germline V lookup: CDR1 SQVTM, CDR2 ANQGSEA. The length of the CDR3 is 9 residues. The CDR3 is CSVDPGYTF. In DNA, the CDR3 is TGCAGCGTTGACCCAGGCTACACCTTC.

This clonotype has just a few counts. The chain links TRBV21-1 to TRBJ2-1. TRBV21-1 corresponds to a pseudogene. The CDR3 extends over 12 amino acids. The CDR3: CASSKGGLEQFF. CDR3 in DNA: TGTGCCAGCAGCAAAGGGGGTCTTGAGCAGTTCTTC.

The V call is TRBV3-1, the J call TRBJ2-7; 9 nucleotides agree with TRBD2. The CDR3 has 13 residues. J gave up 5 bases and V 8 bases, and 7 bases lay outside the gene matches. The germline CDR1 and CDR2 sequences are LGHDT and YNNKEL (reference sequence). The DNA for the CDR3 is TGTGCCAGCTCGGGACTAGCTGCCCACGAGCAGTACTTC. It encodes CASSGLAAHEQYF.

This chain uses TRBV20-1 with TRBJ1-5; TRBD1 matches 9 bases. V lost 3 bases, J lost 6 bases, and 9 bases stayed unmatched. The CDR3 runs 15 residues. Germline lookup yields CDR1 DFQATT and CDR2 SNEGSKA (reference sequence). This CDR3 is CSASWGQGDGQPQHF. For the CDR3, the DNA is TGCAGTGCTAGCTGGGGACAGGGTGACGGTCAGCCCCAGCATTTT.

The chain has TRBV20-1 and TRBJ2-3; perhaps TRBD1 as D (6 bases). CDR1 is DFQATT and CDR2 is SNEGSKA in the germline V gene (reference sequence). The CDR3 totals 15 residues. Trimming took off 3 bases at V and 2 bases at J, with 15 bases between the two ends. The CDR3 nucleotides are TGCAGTGCTAGGGGGGCCGGCCTCCCCACAGATACGCAGTATTTT. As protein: CSARGAGLPTDTQYF.

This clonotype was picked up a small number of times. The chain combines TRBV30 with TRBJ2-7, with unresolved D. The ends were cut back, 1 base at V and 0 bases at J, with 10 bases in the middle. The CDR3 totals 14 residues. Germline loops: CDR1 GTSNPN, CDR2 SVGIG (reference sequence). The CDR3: CAWSEWIDSYEQYF. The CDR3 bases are TGTGCCTGGAGTGAGTGGATAGACTCCTACGAGCAGTACTTC.

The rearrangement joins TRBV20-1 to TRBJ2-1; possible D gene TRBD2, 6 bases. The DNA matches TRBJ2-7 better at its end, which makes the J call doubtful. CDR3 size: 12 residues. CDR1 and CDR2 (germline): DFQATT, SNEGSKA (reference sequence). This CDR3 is CSAVSGVNEQYF. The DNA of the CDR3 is TGCAGTGCTGTCTCGGGGGTGAACGAGCAGTACTTC.

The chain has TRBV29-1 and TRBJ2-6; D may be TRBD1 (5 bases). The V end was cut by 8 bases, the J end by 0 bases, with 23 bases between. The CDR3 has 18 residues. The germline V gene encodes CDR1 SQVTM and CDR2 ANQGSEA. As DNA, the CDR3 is TGCAGCTCCCCCCTCTGGAGACAGACCATCTCTGGGGCCAACGTCCTGACTTTC. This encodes CSSPLWRQTISGANVLTF.

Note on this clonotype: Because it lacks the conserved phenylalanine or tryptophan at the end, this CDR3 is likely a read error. CDR3: CASSESSQGREQYC. In nucleotides, the CDR3 is TGTGCCAGCAGTGAATCAAGTCAGGGCAGGGAGCAGTACTGC. J is TRBJ2-7 and V is TRBV2, with D possibly being TRBD1 (5 bases). This CDR3 has 14 amino acids. Germline V lookup: CDR1 SNHLY, CDR2 FYNNEI. V was pared by 2 bases and J by 7 bases, with 15 bases between.

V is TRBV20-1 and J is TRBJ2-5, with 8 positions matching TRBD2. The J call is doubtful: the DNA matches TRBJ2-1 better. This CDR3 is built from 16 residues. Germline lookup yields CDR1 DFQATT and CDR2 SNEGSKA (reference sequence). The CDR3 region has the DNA TGCAGTGCTAGTACCGGGTGGGGACTAGTTATGGGTGAGCAGTTCTTC. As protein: CSASTGWGLVMGEQFF.

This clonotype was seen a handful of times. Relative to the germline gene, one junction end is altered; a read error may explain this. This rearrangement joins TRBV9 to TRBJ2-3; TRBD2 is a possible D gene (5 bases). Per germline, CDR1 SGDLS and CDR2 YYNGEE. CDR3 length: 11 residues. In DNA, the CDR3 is TGTGCCAGTAGCGTAGCAGATACGCAGTATTTT. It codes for CASSVADTQYF. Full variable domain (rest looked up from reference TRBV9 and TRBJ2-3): DSGVTQTPKHLITATGQRVTLRCSPRSGDLSVYWYQQSLDQGLQFLIQYYNGEERAKGNILERFSAQQFPDLHSELNLSSLELGDSALYFCASSVADTQYFGPGTRLTVL.

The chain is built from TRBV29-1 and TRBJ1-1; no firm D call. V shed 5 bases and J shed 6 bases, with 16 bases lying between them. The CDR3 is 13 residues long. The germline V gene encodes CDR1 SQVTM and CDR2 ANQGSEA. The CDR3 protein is CSVLGVTLPEAFF. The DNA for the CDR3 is TGCAGCGTTCTTGGGGTAACCTTGCCTGAAGCTTTCTTT.

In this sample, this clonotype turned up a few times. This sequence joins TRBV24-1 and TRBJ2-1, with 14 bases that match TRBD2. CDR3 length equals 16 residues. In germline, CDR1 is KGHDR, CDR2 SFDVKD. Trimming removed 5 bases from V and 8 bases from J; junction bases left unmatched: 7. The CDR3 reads CATSGPGLAGVDEQFF. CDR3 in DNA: TGTGCCACCAGTGGCCCGGGACTAGCGGGGGTGGATGAGCAGTTCTTC.

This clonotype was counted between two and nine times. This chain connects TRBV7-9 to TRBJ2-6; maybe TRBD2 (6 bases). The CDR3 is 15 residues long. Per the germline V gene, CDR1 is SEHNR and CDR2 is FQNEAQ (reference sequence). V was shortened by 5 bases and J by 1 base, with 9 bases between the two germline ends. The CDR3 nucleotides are TGTGCCAGCAGCCCCGGGACTTCTGGGGCCAACGTCCTGACTTTC. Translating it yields CASSPGTSGANVLTF.

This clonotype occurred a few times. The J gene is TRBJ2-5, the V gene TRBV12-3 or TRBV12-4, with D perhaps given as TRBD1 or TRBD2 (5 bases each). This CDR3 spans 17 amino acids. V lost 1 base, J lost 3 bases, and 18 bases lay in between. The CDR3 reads CASSLVGRGPREETQYF. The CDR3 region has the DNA TGTGCCAGCAGTTTAGTGGGACGGGGACCCCGCGAAGAGACCCAGTACTTC.

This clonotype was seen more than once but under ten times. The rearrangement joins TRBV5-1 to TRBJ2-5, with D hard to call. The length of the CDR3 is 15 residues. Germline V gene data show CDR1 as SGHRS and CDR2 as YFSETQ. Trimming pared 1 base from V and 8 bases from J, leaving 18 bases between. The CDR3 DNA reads TGCGCCAGCAGCTTGTATGAGTTCAGTTCCGACACCCAGTACTTC. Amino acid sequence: CASSLYEFSSDTQYF.

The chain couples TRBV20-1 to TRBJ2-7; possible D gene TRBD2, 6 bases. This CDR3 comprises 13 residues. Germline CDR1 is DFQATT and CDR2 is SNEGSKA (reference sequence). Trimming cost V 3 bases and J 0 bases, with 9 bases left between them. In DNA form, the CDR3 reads TGCAGTGCTAGGTGGCGGGGCTCCTACGAGCAGTACTTC. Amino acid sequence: CSARWRGSYEQYF.

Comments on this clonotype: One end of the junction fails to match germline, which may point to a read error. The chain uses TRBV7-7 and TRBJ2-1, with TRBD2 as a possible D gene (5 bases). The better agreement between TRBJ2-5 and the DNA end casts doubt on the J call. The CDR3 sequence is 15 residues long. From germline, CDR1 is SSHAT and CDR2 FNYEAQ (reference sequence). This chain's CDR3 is CASSSIEGGRKTQYF. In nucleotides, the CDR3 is TGTGCTAGCAGCTCCATTGAGGGTGGTAGGAAGACCCAGTACTTC.

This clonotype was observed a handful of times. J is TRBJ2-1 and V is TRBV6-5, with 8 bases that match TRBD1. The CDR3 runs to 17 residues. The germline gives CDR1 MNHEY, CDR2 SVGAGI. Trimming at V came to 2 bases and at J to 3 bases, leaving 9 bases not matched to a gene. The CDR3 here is CASSYGGGQGFYNEQFF. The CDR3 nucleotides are TGTGCCAGCAGTTACGGGGGCGGACAGGGATTCTACAATGAGCAGTTCTTC.